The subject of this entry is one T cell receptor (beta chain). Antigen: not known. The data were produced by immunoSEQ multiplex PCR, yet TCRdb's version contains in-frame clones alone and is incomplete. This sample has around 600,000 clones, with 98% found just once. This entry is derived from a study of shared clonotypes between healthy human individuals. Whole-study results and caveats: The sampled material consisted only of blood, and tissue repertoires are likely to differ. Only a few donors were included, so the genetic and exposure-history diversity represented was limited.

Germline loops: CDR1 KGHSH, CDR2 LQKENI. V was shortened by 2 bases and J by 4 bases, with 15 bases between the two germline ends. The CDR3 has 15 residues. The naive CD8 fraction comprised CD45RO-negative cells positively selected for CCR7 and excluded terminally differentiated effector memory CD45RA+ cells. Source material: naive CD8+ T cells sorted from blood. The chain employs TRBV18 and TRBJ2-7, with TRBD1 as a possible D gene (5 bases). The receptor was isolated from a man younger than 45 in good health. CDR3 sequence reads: CASSPMNGAGYEQYF. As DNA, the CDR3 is TGTGCCAGCTCACCAATGAATGGGGCCGGGTACGAGCAGTACTTC.